The source of this TCR beta chain is a study of cytotoxic CD8 clonotypes in ibrutinib-treated CLL (dated by TCRdb to about 2021). For the study in its entirety: The cohort included around 15 treatment-naive and approximately twelve relapsed/refractory patients; some 18 were IGHV unmutated. Responses were partial in about 25 patients and complete in 2; after median 68 months follow-up, roughly 15 stayed in remission and some twelve progressed. Response samples were obtained after a median of around eleven months of treatment, with a range of roughly 6 to 36 months. On average, each sample had about 260,000 productive templates and 100,000 or so productive rearrangements. Of the roughly 90 people in the trial, approximately 24 had longitudinal samples available. Cryopreserved peripheral blood mononuclear cells were collected before treatment, at response, and at either disease progression or sustained remission. Every remission and progressive disease sample was obtained while ibrutinib was still being received by the patients. Results the study describes overall, beyond this receptor: An increase in clonality was observed at ibrutinib response, with clonality remaining stable during sustained remission and falling back toward baseline at progression. Sampling times were not matched between sustained-remission and progressing patients, and lymph node repertoires were not studied. Baseline clonality exceeded that of age-matched healthy donors and correlated strongly with circulating CD8+ T-cell counts. Public clonotypes were found to be uncommon and were observed to contract or remain stable during treatment; the increase in clonality was shown to reflect expansion of private clonotypes at ibrutinib response.

Trimming takes 4 bases off V and 4 bases off J; junction bases not matched to a gene: 1. The germline V gene sets CDR1 to SGHDT and CDR2 to YYEEEE. Taken from cysteine to phenylalanine, the CDR3 has 13 residues. Of all the DNA, just the CDR3 is kept, 39 bases in frame from base 1. This specimen's time point label, per the study, means: roughly 12 months on ibrutinib. For TCR beta library preparation, roughly 2.2 micrograms of genomic DNA was extracted from cryopreserved PBMCs. High-throughput TCR beta sequencing was performed on longitudinal blood samples from CLL patients receiving ibrutinib monotherapy. Patients were enrolled in a phase 2 open-label single-center ibrutinib monotherapy trial. On a MiSeq, deep resolution sequencing aimed for a depth between 1 in 1 million and 1 in 200,000 T cells, with each clonotype covered 10x on average. The immunoSEQ hsTCRB Kit was used to generate TCR beta libraries. Per the source publication's procedure: The data were analyzed with ImmunoSEQ Analyzer and ImmunoSEQ Data Assistant, and V, D and J gene assignments followed IMGT definitions. Clonality, which ranges from 0 to 1, was calculated as one minus the normalized Shannon entropy of productive rearrangement frequencies. Public clonotype analysis was restricted to overrepresented clonotypes comprising at least 0.05% of each patient's repertoire. About a dozen repertoires from age-matched healthy donors, obtained from immuneACCESS, served as clonality controls. Held by TCRdb, this immuneACCESS table contains in-frame sequences only and omits some clones. Under half of the omission traces to an unresolved V gene where checked; the cause of the rest is unknown. V and J calls and clone size are as listed in that table; D and trimming were resolved from the DNA. For this sample there are some 93,000 clones; almost 80% appear just once. About 29% of the sample goes to the ten largest clones.

A note on this clone: The antigen this receptor binds is unknown. Base qualities are not at hand, and no much larger clone is one base apart.

The input for sequencing was PBMCs, taken after 12 months of ibrutinib treatment. The receptor comes from a human donor with chronic lymphocytic leukemia. Recombination connected TRBV5-6 to TRBJ2-5; a stretch of 10 junction bases matches TRBD1. The nucleotides read TGTGCCAGCAGCCGGGACAGGGGAGAGACCCAGTACTTC. Translation gives CASSRDRGETQYF.